What follows is one T cell receptor (beta chain) and its context. Its target is not known. This beta chain is off target for a library built for alpha chains, so its abundance means little. Study-wide results and limits: The larger-cohort validation was restricted to a single TCR beta V-J rearrangement rather than whole repertoires. Tumor Treg TCRs overlapped most with tumor naive CD4+ cells. Tumor memory CD4+ T cell TCR gene usage was found to cluster with blood and lymph node memory CD4+ cells and with lymph node naive CD4+ cells.

After constant-region reverse-primer amplification, full-length variable regions underwent semi-nested PCR with Nested Universal Primer A. TCRdb passed the 5' RACE reads through MiXCR, listing each CDR3 protein once. Of around 100 distinct CDR3 sequences in the sample, around 96% were seen once. The specimen sequenced was naive CD4+ T cells sorted from a lymph node. Subset denoted: naive CD4+ T cells, CD4+CD45RA+CD25-. The receptor was isolated from a female donor with breast cancer.

The CDR3 coding sequence is TGTGCCAGCAGAACACAGGGGAGGTATGGCTACACCTTC. It encodes CASRTQGRYGYTF. The chain joins TRBV12-3 or TRBV12-4 to TRBJ1-2; 7 nucleotides agree with TRBD1. The CDR3 length is 13 residues. The V segment lost 6 bases and the J segment 5 bases; nucleotides outside the gene matches: 6.